Detailed here is one T cell receptor beta chain. V was clipped by 1 base and J by 7 bases, with 10 bases between them. This CDR3 is built from 13 residues. Germline values: CDR1 MDHEN, CDR2 SYDVKM. This entry comes from a study of blood T cell repertoires in COVID-19. Across the whole study: Some COVID-19 samples were acute and others convalescent; all came from the United States, Italy and Spain. PBMCs, B-cell-depleted T cells, or T cells provided the cDNA or gDNA that made up the material.

Per the original methods: Amplification of reference gene primers provided the estimated nucleated cell counts. Profiling relied on immunoSEQ multiplex PCR, and the TCRdb table lists in-frame clones only, not all of them. V and J calls plus clone size are reproduced from that table; the DNA served to infer D and trimming. Here the sample spans hundreds of thousands of clones, around 92% being singletons. The Seattle patients, enrolled during active infection, were followed longitudinally. The sequenced sample consisted of peripheral blood. This receptor was obtained from a woman in her twenties or thirties with COVID-19, enrolled during active disease. The genes are TRBV28 and TRBJ1-2; D uncertain. The CDR3 spells CASSLFQAGGYTF. The CDR3 DNA reads TGTGCCAGCAGTTTATTTCAGGCAGGTGGCTACACCTTC.